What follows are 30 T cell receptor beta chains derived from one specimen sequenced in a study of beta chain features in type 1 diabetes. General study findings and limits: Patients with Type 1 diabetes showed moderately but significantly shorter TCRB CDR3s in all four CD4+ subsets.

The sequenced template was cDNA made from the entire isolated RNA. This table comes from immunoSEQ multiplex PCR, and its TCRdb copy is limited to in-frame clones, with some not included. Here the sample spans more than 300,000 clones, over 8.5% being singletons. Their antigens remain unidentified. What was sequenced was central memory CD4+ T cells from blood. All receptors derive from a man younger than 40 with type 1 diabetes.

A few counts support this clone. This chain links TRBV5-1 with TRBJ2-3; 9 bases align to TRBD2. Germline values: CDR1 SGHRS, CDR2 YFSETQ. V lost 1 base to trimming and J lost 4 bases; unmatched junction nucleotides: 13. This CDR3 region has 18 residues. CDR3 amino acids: CASSLFLAGSPGADTQYF. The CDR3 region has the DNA TGCGCCAGCAGCTTGTTCCTAGCGGGATCGCCGGGGGCAGATACGCAGTATTTT.

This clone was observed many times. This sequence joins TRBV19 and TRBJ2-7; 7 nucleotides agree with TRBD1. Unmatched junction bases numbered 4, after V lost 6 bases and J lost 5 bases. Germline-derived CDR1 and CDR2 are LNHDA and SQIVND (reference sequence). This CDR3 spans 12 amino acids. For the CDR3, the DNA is TGTGCCAGTAGCCAAGGGGGCGACGAGCAGTACTTC. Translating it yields CASSQGGDEQYF.

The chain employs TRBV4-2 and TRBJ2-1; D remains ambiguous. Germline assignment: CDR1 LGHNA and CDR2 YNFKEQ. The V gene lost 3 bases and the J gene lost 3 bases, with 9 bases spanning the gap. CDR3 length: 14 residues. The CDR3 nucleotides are TGTGCCAGCAGCCACTCTGGGGACTACAATGAGCAGTTCTTC. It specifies CASSHSGDYNEQFF.

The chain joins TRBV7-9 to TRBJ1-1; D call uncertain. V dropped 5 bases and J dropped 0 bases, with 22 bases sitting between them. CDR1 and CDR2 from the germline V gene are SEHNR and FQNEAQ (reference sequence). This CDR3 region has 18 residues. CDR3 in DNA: TGTGCCAGCAGCCACTTGGGCCTACTGAAGGGTATGAACACTGAAGCTTTCTTT. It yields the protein CASSHLGLLKGMNTEAFF.

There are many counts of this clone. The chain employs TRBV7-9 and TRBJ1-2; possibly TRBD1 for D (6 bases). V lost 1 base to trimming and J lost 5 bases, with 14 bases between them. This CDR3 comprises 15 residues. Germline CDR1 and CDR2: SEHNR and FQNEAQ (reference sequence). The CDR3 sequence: CASSLVGQVVYGYTF. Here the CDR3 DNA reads TGTGCCAGCAGCTTAGTGGGACAAGTAGTTTATGGCTACACCTTC.

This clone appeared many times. The CDR3 sequence: CASRTGVLNTEAFF. The DNA for the CDR3 is TGCGCCAGCAGGACAGGGGTTTTGAACACTGAAGCTTTCTTT. The V gene is TRBV23-1, the J gene TRBJ1-1, with 8 bases fitting TRBD1. TRBV23-1 belongs to the ORF category, with a function that is uncertain. CDR3 length equals 14 residues. J lost 0 bases, V lost 6 bases, and 3 bases had no gene match.

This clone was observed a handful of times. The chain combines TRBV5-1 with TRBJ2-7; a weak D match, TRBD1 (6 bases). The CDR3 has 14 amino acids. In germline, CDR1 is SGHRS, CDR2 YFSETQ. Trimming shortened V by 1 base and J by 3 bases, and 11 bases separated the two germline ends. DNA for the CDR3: TGCGCCAGCAGCTTGAGTCAGGGGTACTACGAGCAGTACTTC. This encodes CASSLSQGYYEQYF.

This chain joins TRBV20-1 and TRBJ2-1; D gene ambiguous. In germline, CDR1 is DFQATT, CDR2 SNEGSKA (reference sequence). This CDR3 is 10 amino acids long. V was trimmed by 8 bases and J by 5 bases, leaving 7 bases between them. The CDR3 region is CSCFHNEQFF. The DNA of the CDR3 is TGCAGTTGTTTCCACAATGAGCAGTTCTTC.

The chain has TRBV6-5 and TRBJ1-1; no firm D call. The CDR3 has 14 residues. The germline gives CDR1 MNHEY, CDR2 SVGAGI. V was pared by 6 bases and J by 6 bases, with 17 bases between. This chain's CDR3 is CASSFDNLYAEAFF. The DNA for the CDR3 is TGTGCCAGCAGCTTCGACAATTTGTACGCTGAAGCTTTCTTT.

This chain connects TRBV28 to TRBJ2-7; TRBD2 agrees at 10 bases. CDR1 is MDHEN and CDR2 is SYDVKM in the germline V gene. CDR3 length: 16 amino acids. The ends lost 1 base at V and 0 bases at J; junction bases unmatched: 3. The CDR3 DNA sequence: TGTGCCAGCAGTTTATTGTCTAGCGGGAGCTCCTACGAGCAGTACTTC. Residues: CASSLLSSGSSYEQYF. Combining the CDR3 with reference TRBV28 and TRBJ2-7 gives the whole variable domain DVKVTQSSRYLVKRTGEKVFLECVQDMDHENMFWYRQDPGLGLRLIYFSYDVKMKEKGDIPEGYSVSREKKERFSLILESASTNQTSMYLCASSLLSSGSSYEQYFGPGTRLTVT.

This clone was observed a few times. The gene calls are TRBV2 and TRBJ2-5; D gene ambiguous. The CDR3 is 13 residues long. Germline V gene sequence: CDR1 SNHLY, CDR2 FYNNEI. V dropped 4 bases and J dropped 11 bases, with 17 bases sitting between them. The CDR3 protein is CASSVGAPEQQYF. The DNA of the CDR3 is TGTGCCAGCAGTGTAGGAGCCCCCGAGCAGCAGTACTTC.

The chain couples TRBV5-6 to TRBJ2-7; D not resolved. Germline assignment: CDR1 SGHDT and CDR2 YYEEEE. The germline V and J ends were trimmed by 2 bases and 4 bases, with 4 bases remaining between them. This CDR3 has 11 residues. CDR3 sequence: CASSLEYEQYF. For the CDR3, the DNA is TGTGCCAGCAGCTTAGAGTACGAGCAGTACTTC.

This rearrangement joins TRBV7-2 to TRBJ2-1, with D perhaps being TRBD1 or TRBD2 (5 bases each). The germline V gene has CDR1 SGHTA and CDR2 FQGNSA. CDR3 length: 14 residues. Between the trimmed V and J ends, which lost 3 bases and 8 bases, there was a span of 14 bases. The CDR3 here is CASSFGTTSDEQFF. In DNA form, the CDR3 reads TGTGCCAGCAGCTTTGGGACGACCTCTGATGAGCAGTTCTTC.

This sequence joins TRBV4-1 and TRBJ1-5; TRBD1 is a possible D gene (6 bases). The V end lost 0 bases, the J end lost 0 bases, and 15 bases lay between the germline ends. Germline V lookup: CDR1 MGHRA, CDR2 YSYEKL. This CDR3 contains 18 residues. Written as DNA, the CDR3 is TGCGCCAGCAGCCAAGAGGGGGCAGGGGATAATAGCAATCAGCCCCAGCATTTT. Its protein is CASSQEGAGDNSNQPQHF.

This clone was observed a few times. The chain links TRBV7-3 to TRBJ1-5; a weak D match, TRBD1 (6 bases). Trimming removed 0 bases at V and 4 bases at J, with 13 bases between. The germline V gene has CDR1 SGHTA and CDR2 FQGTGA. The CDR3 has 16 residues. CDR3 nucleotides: TGTGCCAGCAGCTTAACGGGGGCCGAGGGTAATCAGCCCCAGCATTTT. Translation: CASSLTGAEGNQPQHF.

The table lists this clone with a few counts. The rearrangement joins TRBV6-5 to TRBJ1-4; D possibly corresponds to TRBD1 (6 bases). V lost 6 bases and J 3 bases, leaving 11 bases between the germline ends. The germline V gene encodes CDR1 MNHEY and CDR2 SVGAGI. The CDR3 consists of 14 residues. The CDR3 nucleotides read TGTGCCAGCAGCTCAAGGGGGGCTAATGAAAAACTGTTTTTT. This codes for CASSSRGANEKLFF.

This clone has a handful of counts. CDR3 loop: CASSPTLRVETQYF. The CDR3 region has the DNA TGTGCCAGCAGTCCGACCCTGAGGGTAGAGACCCAGTACTTC. The J gene is TRBJ2-5, the V gene TRBV28, with D possibly TRBD2 on 5 matching bases. Germline V gene lookup returns CDR1 MDHEN and CDR2 SYDVKM. CDR3 length: 14 amino acids. Trimming left V 5 bases short and J 4 bases short, with 14 bases between.

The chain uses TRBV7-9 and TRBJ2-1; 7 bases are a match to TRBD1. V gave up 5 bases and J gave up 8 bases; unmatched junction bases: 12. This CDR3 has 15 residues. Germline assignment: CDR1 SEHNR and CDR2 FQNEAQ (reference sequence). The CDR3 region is CASSPLTGDVDEQFF. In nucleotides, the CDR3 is TGTGCCAGCAGCCCATTAACAGGGGACGTAGATGAGCAGTTCTTC.

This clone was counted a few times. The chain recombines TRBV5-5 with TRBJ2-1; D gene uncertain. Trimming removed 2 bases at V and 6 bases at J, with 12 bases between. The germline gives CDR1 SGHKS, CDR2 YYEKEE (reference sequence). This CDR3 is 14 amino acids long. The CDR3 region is CASSFLPPRNEQFF. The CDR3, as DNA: TGTGCCAGCAGCTTTTTGCCCCCTCGCAATGAGCAGTTCTTC.

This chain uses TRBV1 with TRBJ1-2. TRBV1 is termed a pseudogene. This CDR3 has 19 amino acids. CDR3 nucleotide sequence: TGCACCAGCAGCCACCCCGAGGTGGGGGGGCGAAAGTATAACTATGGCTACACCTTC. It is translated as CTSSHPEVGGRKYNYGYTF.

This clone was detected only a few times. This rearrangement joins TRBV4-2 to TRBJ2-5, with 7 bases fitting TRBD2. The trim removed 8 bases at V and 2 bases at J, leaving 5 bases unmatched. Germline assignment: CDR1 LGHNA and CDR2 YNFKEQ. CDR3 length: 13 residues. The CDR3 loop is CASHGAGQETQYF. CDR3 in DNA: TGTGCCAGCCACGGAGCGGGACAAGAGACCCAGTACTTC.

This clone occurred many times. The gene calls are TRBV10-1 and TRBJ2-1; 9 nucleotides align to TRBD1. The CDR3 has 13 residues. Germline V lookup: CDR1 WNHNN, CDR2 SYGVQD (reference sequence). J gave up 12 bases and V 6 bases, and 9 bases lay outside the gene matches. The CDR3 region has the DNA TGCGCCAGCAGCTTTAGGACAGGGGAGGTGCAGTTCTTC. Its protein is CASSFRTGEVQFF.

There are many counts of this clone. The CDR3 sequence: CASSLNVVNTEAFF. The CDR3 DNA is TGTGCCAGCAGCTTAAATGTGGTTAACACTGAAGCTTTCTTT. The chain links TRBV7-9 to TRBJ1-1; D is undetermined. CDR3 size: 14 residues. With 2 bases removed from V and 2 bases from J, the gap between germline ends came to 9 bases. Germline V gene data show CDR1 as SEHNR and CDR2 as FQNEAQ (reference sequence).

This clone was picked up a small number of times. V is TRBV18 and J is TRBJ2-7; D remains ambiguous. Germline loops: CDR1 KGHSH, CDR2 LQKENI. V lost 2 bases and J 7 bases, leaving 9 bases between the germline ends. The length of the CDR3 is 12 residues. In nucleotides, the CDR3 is TGTGCCAGCTCACCAGACGTTGGTGAGCAGTACTTC. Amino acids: CASSPDVGEQYF.

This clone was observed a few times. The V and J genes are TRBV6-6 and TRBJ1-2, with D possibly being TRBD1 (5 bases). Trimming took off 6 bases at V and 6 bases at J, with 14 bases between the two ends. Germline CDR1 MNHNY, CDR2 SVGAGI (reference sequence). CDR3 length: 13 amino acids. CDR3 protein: CASSLGAGDGYTF. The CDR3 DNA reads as TGTGCCAGCAGCCTCGGGGCGGGCGATGGCTACACCTTC.

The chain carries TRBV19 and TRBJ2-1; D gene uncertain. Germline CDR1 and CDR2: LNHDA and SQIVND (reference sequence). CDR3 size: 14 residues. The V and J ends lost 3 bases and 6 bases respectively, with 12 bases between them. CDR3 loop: CASSMYHGTNEQFF. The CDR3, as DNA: TGTGCCAGTAGTATGTATCACGGAACCAATGAGCAGTTCTTC.

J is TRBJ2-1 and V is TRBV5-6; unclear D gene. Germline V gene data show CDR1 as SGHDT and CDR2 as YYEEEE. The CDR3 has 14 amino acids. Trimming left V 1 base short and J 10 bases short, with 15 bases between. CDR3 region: CASSLRLTPGEQFF. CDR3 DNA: TGTGCCAGCAGCTTGCGGCTGACACCTGGGGAGCAGTTCTTC.

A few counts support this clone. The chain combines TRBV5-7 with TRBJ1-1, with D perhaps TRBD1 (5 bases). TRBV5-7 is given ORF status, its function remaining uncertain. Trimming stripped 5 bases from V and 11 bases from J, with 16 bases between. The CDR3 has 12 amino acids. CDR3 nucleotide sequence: TGTGCCAGCAGTGAGGGGACGTCAGGTGCTTTCTTT. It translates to CASSEGTSGAFF.

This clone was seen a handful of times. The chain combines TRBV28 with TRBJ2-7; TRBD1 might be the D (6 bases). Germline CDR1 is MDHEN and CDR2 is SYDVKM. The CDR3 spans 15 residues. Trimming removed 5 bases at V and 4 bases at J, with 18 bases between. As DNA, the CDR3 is TGTGCCAGCAGTCGTCCTCGTGGACAGCTGTACGAGCAGTACTTC. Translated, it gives CASSRPRGQLYEQYF.

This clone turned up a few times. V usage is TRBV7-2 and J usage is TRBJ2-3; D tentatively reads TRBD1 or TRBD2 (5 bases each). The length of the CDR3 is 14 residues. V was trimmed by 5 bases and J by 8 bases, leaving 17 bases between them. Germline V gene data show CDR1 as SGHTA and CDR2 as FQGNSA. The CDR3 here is CASSPGTLISTQYF. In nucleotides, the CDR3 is TGTGCCAGCAGCCCCGGGACCCTAATCAGTACGCAGTATTTT.